This TCR beta chain derives from a study of T cell changes during pregnancy in multiple sclerosis. The protocol was immunoSEQ multiplex PCR, while the TCRdb copy is restricted to in-frame clones and leaves out a portion. In the table there are around 80,000 clones, under 95% of which are singletons. The CDR3 has 15 residues. V was cut by 5 bases and J by 0 bases, with 12 bases left in between. Germline V gene sequence: CDR1 SGHRS, CDR2 YFSETQ. The clonotype originates from a female donor with multiple sclerosis, enrolled in a pregnancy study. The input for sequencing was peripheral blood, taken before pregnancy. The chain employs TRBV5-1 and TRBJ2-1, with TRBD2 as a possible D gene (5 bases). CDR3 region: CASSISSGSYNEQFF. The CDR3 DNA reads TGCGCCAGCAGTATCTCCAGCGGCTCCTACAATGAGCAGTTCTTC.